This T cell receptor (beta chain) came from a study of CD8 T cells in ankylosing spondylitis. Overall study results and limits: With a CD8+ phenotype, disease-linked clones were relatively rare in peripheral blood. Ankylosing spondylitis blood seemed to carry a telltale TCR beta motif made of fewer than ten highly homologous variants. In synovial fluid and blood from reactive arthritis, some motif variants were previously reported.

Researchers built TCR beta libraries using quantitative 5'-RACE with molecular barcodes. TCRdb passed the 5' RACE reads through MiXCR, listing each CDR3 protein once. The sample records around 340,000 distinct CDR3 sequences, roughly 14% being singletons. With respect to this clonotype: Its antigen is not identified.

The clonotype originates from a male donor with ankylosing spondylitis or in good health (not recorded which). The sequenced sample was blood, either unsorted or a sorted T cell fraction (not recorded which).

The DNA of the CDR3 is TGTGCCAGCAGCTTATCATACGGCGTGTACGAGCAGTACTTC. Translating it yields CASSLSYGVYEQYF. This rearrangement joins TRBV7-2 to TRBJ2-7; no firm D call. The germline CDR1 and CDR2 sequences are SGHTA and FQGNSA. The CDR3 extends over 14 amino acids. Deletions cut 2 bases from V and 4 bases from J, with 12 bases between.